This entry concerns a single T cell receptor (beta chain). Its antigen remains unidentified. There are 12 residues in the CDR3. Germline V lookup: CDR1 SEHNR, CDR2 FQNEAQ (reference sequence). The data derive from a study of monozygotic twins with inflammatory bowel disease. Notes on the study in general: In patient repertoires, differing immunosuppressive treatments may have added some variability.

The TCR libraries each used total RNA (around 3,500 ng per library). Researchers generated cDNA in eight separate reactions per sample. Molecular identifiers with 6-nucleotide sample barcodes were added during cDNA synthesis via template switching. No DNA is given; TCRdb re-called the 5' RACE reads and lists each CDR3 protein once. The sample has around 230,000 distinct CDR3 sequences. The sequencing input was blood. The clonotype comes from a human donor with ulcerative colitis or Crohn's disease, or a healthy co-twin of an affected twin (not recorded which). The rearrangement links TRBV7-9 to TRBJ2-7. The CDR3 is CASSPFPNEQYF.